This paragraph covers one T cell receptor (beta chain) sequence. The antigen is not known. The data belong to a study of cytomegalovirus exposure and HLA in healthy donors. 13 Jbeta primers and 60 Vbeta primers were used for the PCR. Using immunoSEQ multiplex PCR, the repertoire was profiled, and TCRdb retains in-frame clones only, with some absent. The data hold more than 150,000 clones, with roughly nine tenths observed a single time. Germline CDR1 is SEHNR and CDR2 is FQNEAQ (reference sequence). This CDR3 contains 14 residues. Study results and limitations: Prior analysis indicated that the majority of TCR beta V segments exhibited productivity approximately 87% or approximately 30% of the time. Across donors, presence/absence analyses took sequencing depth to be roughly uniform. Highly shared sequence variants in one cluster were likely a sequencing artifact.

Healthy people donating bone marrow made up the donors. The sequence was collected from a girl under three years old in good health and CMV-seronegative. What was sequenced was PBMCs. The rearrangement joins TRBV7-9 to TRBJ2-5; 7 bases line up with TRBD2. The end of the DNA fits TRBJ2-7 better, so the J call may be wrong. CDR3 coding DNA: TGTGCCAGCAGCTTAGGCGGGAGTGGTAACGAGCAGTACTTC. Encoded protein: CASSLGGSGNEQYF.